A single sample is the source of the 3 T cell receptor beta chains below, sequenced in a study of cytomegalovirus exposure and HLA in healthy donors. Primers for the PCR totalled 60 Vbeta and 13 Jbeta. TCRdb's table, derived via immunoSEQ multiplex PCR, lists solely in-frame clones and lacks some. This sample has 130,000 to 150,000 clones; 80% occur once, and the top ten carry around 4.1%. The sequenced sample was PBMCs. Receptors were obtained from a man aged 40-50 years in good health and CMV-seronegative.

V usage is TRBV18 and J usage is TRBJ2-3; 9 bases match TRBD2. CDR3 length: 16 residues. CDR1 is KGHSH and CDR2 is LQKENI in the germline V gene. The V gene end was trimmed by 3 bases and the J gene end by 2 bases; junction bases not matched to a gene: 6. This CDR3 reads CASSPAGTSYTDTQYF. DNA of the CDR3: TGTGCCAGCTCACCGGCCGGGACTAGCTACACAGATACGCAGTATTTT.

The V call is TRBV4-1, the J call TRBJ1-5; maybe TRBD1 (6 bases). Germline CDR1 MGHRA, CDR2 YSYEKL. V shed 0 bases and J shed 5 bases, with 17 bases lying between them. The CDR3 is 17 residues long. CDR3 nucleotide sequence: TGCGCCAGCAGCCAAGATAATCAGGGGCTTAAGTATCAGCCCCAGCATTTT. It encodes CASSQDNQGLKYQPQHF.

The chain couples TRBV19 to TRBJ1-6, with 10 bases aligning to TRBD1. Trimming cost V 7 bases and J 5 bases; bases outside gene matches: 5. The V gene's germline CDR1 is LNHDA and CDR2 SQIVND (reference sequence). CDR3 size: 15 residues. The CDR3 loop reads CASNRQGANNSPLHF. Written as DNA, the CDR3 is TGTGCCAGTAATCGACAGGGGGCGAATAATTCACCCCTCCACTTT.